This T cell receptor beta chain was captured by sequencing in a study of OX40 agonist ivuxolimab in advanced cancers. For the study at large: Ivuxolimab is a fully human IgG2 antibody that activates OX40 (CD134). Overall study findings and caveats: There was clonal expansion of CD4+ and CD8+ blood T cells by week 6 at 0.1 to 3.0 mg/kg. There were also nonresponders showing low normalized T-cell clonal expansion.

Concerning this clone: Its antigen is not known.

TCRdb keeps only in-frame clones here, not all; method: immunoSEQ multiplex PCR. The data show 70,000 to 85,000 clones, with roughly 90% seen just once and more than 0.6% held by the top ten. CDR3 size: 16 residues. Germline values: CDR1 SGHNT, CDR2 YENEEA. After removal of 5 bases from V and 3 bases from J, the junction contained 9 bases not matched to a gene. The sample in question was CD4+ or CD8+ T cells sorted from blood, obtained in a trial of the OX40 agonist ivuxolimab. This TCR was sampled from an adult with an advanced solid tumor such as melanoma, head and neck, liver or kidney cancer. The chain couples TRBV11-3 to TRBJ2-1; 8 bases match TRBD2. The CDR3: CASSPPGRAHYNEQFF. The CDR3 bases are TGTGCCAGCAGCCCTCCCGGGAGGGCCCACTACAATGAGCAGTTCTTC.